The 24 T cell receptor beta chains below were found in one sample sequenced in a study of blood T cell repertoires in COVID-19. Produced via immunoSEQ multiplex PCR; TCRdb's table is partial and in-frame only. Here the sample spans 300,000 to 350,000 clones, almost 90% being singletons. The sequencing input was PBMCs or T cells enriched from blood (not recorded which). The origin of the receptors is a woman in her 30s who had been exposed to COVID-19.

The chain employs TRBV30 and TRBJ2-7, with 14 bases fitting TRBD2. Germline CDR1 is GTSNPN and CDR2 is SVGIG (reference sequence). The junction had 11 bases not matched to a gene; V was cut back by 2 bases and J by 2 bases. This CDR3 has 18 residues. For the CDR3, the DNA is TGTGCCTGGAGTAGGGCCGGGACTAGCGGGAGTTCCCCCTACGAGCAGTACTTC. Its protein product is CAWSRAGTSGSSPYEQYF. Full variable domain (missing parts from reference TRBV30 and TRBJ2-7): SQTIHQWPATLVQPVGSPLSLECTVEGTSNPNLYWYRQAAGRGLQLLFYSVGIGQISSEVPQNLSASRPQDRQFILSSKKLLLSDSGFYLCAWSRAGTSGSSPYEQYFGPGTRLTVT.

The table lists this clone with a few counts. This chain uses TRBV2 with TRBJ1-2; 9 bases are shared with TRBD1. The CDR3 extends over 15 amino acids. The germline CDR1 and CDR2 sequences are SNHLY and FYNNEI. V shed 8 bases, J shed 7 bases, and the junction held 14 bases outside the gene matches. The DNA for the CDR3 is TGTGCCAGCGGACTCCAACAGGGGGCGAGACGTGGCTACACCTTC. Its protein product is CASGLQQGARRGYTF.

The rearrangement joins TRBV6-4 to TRBJ1-1; no definite D call. V lost 1 base, J lost 1 base, and 4 bases lay in between. Germline V gives CDR1 MRHNA, CDR2 SNTAGT. The CDR3 loop spans 13 amino acids. For the CDR3, the DNA is TGTGCCAGCAGTGACTTCTGGAACACTGAAGCTTTCTTT. It is translated as CASSDFWNTEAFF.

In this sample, this clone turned up a few times. The genes are TRBV30 and TRBJ2-7; no clear D. Deletions cut 4 bases from V and 2 bases from J, with 21 bases between. The length of the CDR3 is 16 residues. Looked up from germline, CDR1 is GTSNPN and CDR2 is SVGIG (reference sequence). The CDR3 bases are TGTGCCTGGACCCGTCCCGCCACCGGTGGGCCCTACGAGCAGTACTTC. It codes for CAWTRPATGGPYEQYF.

This clone was picked up a small number of times. The chain links TRBV11-2 to TRBJ1-3, with 8 bases matching TRBD1. V gave up 5 bases and J gave up 0 bases; unmatched junction bases: 6. The CDR3 is 16 residues long. Germline lookup yields CDR1 SGHAT and CDR2 FQNNGV. CDR3 sequence (DNA): TGTGCCAGCAGCCCAAGGACAGGGAACTCTGGAAACACCATATATTTT. It codes for CASSPRTGNSGNTIYF. Together with reference TRBV11-2 and TRBJ1-3, the CDR3 gives the full variable domain: EAGVAQSPRYKIIEKRQSVAFWCNPISGHATLYWYQQILGQGPKLLIQFQNNGVVDDSQLPKDRFSAERLKGVDSTLKIQPAKLEDSAVYLCASSPRTGNSGNTIYFGEGSWLTVV.

The DNA for the CDR3 is TGTGCCAGCAGTGAAGGGACAGGGGTTGGAAACACCATATATTTT. It yields the protein CASSEGTGVGNTIYF. The rearrangement uses TRBV6-1 and TRBJ1-3; TRBD1 aligns across 9 bases. Germline lookup yields CDR1 MNHNS and CDR2 SASEGT. This CDR3 has 15 amino acids. With V trimmed by 1 base and J by 3 bases, 1 base remained unmatched.

This clone was seen a single time. The V gene is TRBV5-4, the J gene TRBJ2-1; D remains ambiguous. The ends were cut back, 1 base at V and 7 bases at J, with 6 bases in the middle. CDR3 length: 12 amino acids. Germline V lookup: CDR1 SGHNT, CDR2 YYREEE (reference sequence). The CDR3 coding sequence is TGTGCCAGCAGCTTGACTATGAATGAGCAGTTCTTC. The encoded protein is CASSLTMNEQFF.

The V gene is TRBV18, the J gene TRBJ1-1; 11 nucleotides line up with TRBD1. J lost 4 bases, V lost 3 bases, and 4 bases had no gene match. Germline V gene sequence: CDR1 KGHSH, CDR2 LQKENI. The length of the CDR3 is 15 residues. Here the CDR3 reads CASSPGTGGATEAFF. In DNA, the CDR3 is TGTGCCAGCTCACCCGGGACAGGGGGTGCCACTGAAGCTTTCTTT.

V is TRBV29-1 and J is TRBJ1-1; D remains unclear. This CDR3 is 12 amino acids long. Deletions cut 3 bases from V and 3 bases from J, with 8 bases between. Germline CDR1 and CDR2: SQVTM and ANQGSEA. Here the CDR3 DNA reads TGCAGCGTTGAGGGTCAGGACACTGAAGCTTTCTTT. It is translated as CSVEGQDTEAFF.

V and J are TRBV6-5 and TRBJ2-1; the D is unclear. CDR3 length equals 13 residues. The ends were cut back, 2 bases at V and 9 bases at J, with 11 bases in the middle. The germline gives CDR1 MNHEY, CDR2 SVGAGI. The CDR3 sequence: CASSYQAGSEQFF. The CDR3 DNA reads TGTGCCAGCAGTTACCAGGCTGGTAGTGAGCAGTTCTTC.

The chain is built from TRBV25-1 and TRBJ2-5, with 7 bases identical to TRBD1. The CDR3 length is 16 residues. CDR1 and CDR2 from the germline V gene are MGHDK and SYGVNS. The ends lost 3 bases at V and 5 bases at J; junction bases unmatched: 12. CDR3 bases: TGTGCCAGCAGTGATTACAGGGGTCCAGGCAGGGAGACCCAGTACTTC. Translating it yields CASSDYRGPGRETQYF.

This sequence joins TRBV25-1 and TRBJ1-5, with D perhaps TRBD1 (6 bases). Trimming cost V 3 bases and J 3 bases, with 15 bases left between them. CDR1 is MGHDK and CDR2 is SYGVNS in the germline V gene. The CDR3 covers 16 residues. The CDR3 protein is CASSDSTRGDNQPQHF. The CDR3 DNA reads as TGTGCCAGCAGTGATTCTACCAGGGGAGACAATCAGCCCCAGCATTTT.

The chain employs TRBV5-1 and TRBJ2-3; 12 bases match TRBD2. Germline V gene data show CDR1 as SGHRS and CDR2 as YFSETQ. V trimming: 4 bases; J trimming: 4 bases; junction bases outside the gene matches: 13. The CDR3 consists of 18 residues. CDR3 nucleotides: TGCGCCAGCAGCCCCGCTAGCGGGAGGGGATTTAGGGCAGATACGCAGTATTTT. This sequence encodes CASSPASGRGFRADTQYF.

The chain combines TRBV7-9 with TRBJ2-2; TRBD2 matches at 11 bases. The CDR3 spans 17 residues. Germline V gives CDR1 SEHNR, CDR2 FQNEAQ (reference sequence). The trim removed 7 bases at V and 5 bases at J, leaving 12 bases unmatched. In nucleotides, the CDR3 is TGTGCCAGCACCAGATCAGGGGCTAGCGGGAGGACCGGGGAGCTGTTTTTT. It specifies CASTRSGASGRTGELFF.

The chain joins TRBV10-2 to TRBJ2-2, with a possible D match to TRBD2 (5 bases). The germline V and J ends were trimmed by 7 bases and 5 bases, with 14 bases remaining between them. Germline V gives CDR1 WSHSY, CDR2 SAAADI. This CDR3 has 14 residues. The CDR3 coding sequence is TGCGCCAGCACCTCGTTAACGGGAACCGGGGAGCTGTTTTTT. It specifies CASTSLTGTGELFF.

The rearrangement links TRBV19 to TRBJ1-5, with a possible D match to TRBD1 (5 bases). The length of the CDR3 is 14 residues. The germline V gene encodes CDR1 LNHDA and CDR2 SQIVND (reference sequence). The V gene lost 6 bases and the J gene lost 4 bases, with 13 bases spanning the gap. Written as DNA, the CDR3 is TGTGCCAGTAGGTTAGGGGCGAAAAATCAGCCCCAGCATTTT. Translated, it gives CASRLGAKNQPQHF.

This clone came up a few times. This sequence may be a read error, since a much larger clone differs from it by one base. The chain carries TRBV28 and TRBJ2-7; 11 bases are shared with TRBD2. This CDR3 contains 14 residues. Losses at the gene ends were 6 bases for V and 3 bases for J; bases not matched to a gene: 4. Germline V lookup: CDR1 MDHEN, CDR2 SYDVKM. The CDR3: CASSYGTSGYEQYF. The CDR3 coding sequence is TGTGCCAGCAGCTACGGGACTAGCGGCTACGAGCAGTACTTC. The complete variable domain, with remaining parts taken from reference TRBV28 and TRBJ2-7, reads DVKVTQSSRYLVKRTGEKVFLECVQDMDHENMFWYRQDPGLGLRLIYFSYDVKMKEKGDIPEGYSVSREKKERFSLILESASTNQTSMYLCASSYGTSGYEQYFGPGTRLTVT.

V usage is TRBV7-2 and J usage is TRBJ2-7, with 8 bases lining up with TRBD2. The junction had 6 bases not matched to a gene; V was cut back by 3 bases and J by 2 bases. Germline-derived CDR1 and CDR2 are SGHTA and FQGNSA. The CDR3 has 15 residues. CDR3 region: CASSLNLAGAYEQYF. The CDR3 DNA follows: TGTGCCAGCAGCTTGAACCTAGCGGGTGCCTACGAGCAGTACTTC.

The rearrangement joins TRBV3-1 (or the pseudogene TRBV3-2) to TRBJ2-1; TRBD2 agrees at 8 bases. The CDR3 loop spans 14 amino acids. Germline loops: CDR1 LGHDT, CDR2 YNNKEL (reference sequence). The V and J ends lost 2 bases and 8 bases, in that order; junction bases with no gene match: 5. The DNA for the CDR3 is TGTGCCAGCAGCCAACGAGGAGCGGGGGATGAGCAGTTCTTC. Its translation: CASSQRGAGDEQFF.

The chain has TRBV19 and TRBJ1-2, with unresolved D. The CDR3 has 14 amino acids. CDR1 LNHDA and CDR2 SQIVND come from the germline V gene (reference sequence). With 7 bases removed from V and 4 bases from J, the gap between germline ends came to 16 bases. The CDR3 here is CASTRRSTVYGYTF. As DNA, the CDR3 is TGTGCCAGTACGAGGAGGAGTACGGTCTATGGCTACACCTTC.

CDR3 loop: CASIGQGLYGYTF. The CDR3 coding sequence is TGTGCCAGCATCGGACAGGGACTCTATGGCTACACCTTC. V usage is TRBV28 and J usage is TRBJ1-2, with TRBD1 identical over 8 bases. Per germline, CDR1 MDHEN and CDR2 SYDVKM. This CDR3 spans 13 amino acids. The junction had 5 bases not matched to a gene; V was cut back by 7 bases and J by 4 bases.

The chain has TRBV7-8 and TRBJ1-1; 8 bases fit TRBD1. The junction had 6 bases not matched to a gene; V was cut back by 5 bases and J by 4 bases. This CDR3 is 14 amino acids long. From germline, CDR1 is SGHVS and CDR2 FQNEAQ. CDR3 coding DNA: TGTGCCAGCAGCCGACGGACAGGGCGCACTGAAGCTTTCTTT. Residues: CASSRRTGRTEAFF.

The gene calls are TRBV9 and TRBJ2-1; D remains ambiguous. V was clipped by 0 bases and J by 5 bases, with 6 bases between them. The CDR3 spans 13 residues. CDR1 and CDR2 (germline): SGDLS, YYNGEE. In nucleotides, the CDR3 is TGTGCCAGCAGCGTAGAAGCGAACAATGAGCAGTTCTTC. This sequence encodes CASSVEANNEQFF.

The chain recombines TRBV11-2 with TRBJ1-3; possible D gene TRBD1, 6 bases. This CDR3 spans 18 amino acids. Looked up from germline, CDR1 is SGHAT and CDR2 is FQNNGV. Trimming shortened V by 4 bases and J by 2 bases, and 21 bases separated the two germline ends. The CDR3 bases are TGTGCCAGCAGCTCCCCGAGGGGGGGGTTGGTCGCTGGAAACACCATATATTTT. This codes for CASSSPRGGLVAGNTIYF. The full variable domain, rest sourced from reference TRBV11-2 and TRBJ1-3, is EAGVAQSPRYKIIEKRQSVAFWCNPISGHATLYWYQQILGQGPKLLIQFQNNGVVDDSQLPKDRFSAERLKGVDSTLKIQPAKLEDSAVYLCASSSPRGGLVAGNTIYFGEGSWLTVV.